The 25 T cell receptor beta chains reported below all come from one sample, sequenced in a study of control samples from healthy donors and cancer patients. This table comes from immunoSEQ multiplex PCR, and its TCRdb copy is limited to in-frame clones, with some not included. The sample has about 180,000 clones, 94% seen once. Sample: blood. The receptor source for this set is a woman younger than 35 in good health.

V is TRBV6-1 and J is TRBJ1-2; 7 positions agree with TRBD1. CDR3 length equals 15 residues. Trimming removed 2 bases from V and 2 bases from J; junction bases left unmatched: 5. Germline CDR1 is MNHNS and CDR2 is SASEGT. The CDR3 nucleotides read TGTGCCAGCAGTGAATACAGGGGCCCGAACTATGGCTACACCTTC. Encoded protein: CASSEYRGPNYGYTF.

The chain links TRBV7-9 to TRBJ2-2; 8 bases line up with TRBD1. The CDR3 spans 15 residues. The germline gives CDR1 SEHNR, CDR2 FQNEAQ (reference sequence). The ends lost 5 bases at V and 5 bases at J; junction bases unmatched: 7. In DNA, the CDR3 is TGTGCCAGCAGCGCGACAGGGGTGGGAACCGGGGAGCTGTTTTTT. As protein: CASSATGVGTGELFF.

This chain connects TRBV18 to TRBJ1-4; a weak D match, TRBD1 (5 bases). This CDR3 is 17 amino acids long. Trimming took 0 bases from V and 0 from J, leaving 11 bases between them. Germline CDR1 reads KGHSH; CDR2 reads LQKENI. The CDR3 reads CASSPPRGDATNEKLFF. CDR3 bases: TGTGCCAGCTCACCACCAAGAGGGGATGCAACTAATGAAAAACTGTTTTTT.

This rearrangement joins TRBV29-1 to TRBJ2-3; 8 bases are shared with TRBD1. The J segment lost 1 base and the V segment lost 5 bases, leaving 8 bases of the junction unmatched. The CDR3 is 15 amino acids. Germline V gives CDR1 SQVTM, CDR2 ANQGSEA. CDR3 amino acids: CSVTRTGMGTDTQYF. DNA of the CDR3: TGCAGCGTTACCAGGACAGGGATGGGCACAGATACGCAGTATTTT.

This chain uses TRBV11-2 with TRBJ1-1, with a weak D call TRBD1 (6 bases). V lost 5 bases and J lost 10, with 17 bases in between. Germline CDR1 SGHAT, CDR2 FQNNGV. This CDR3 spans 13 amino acids. CDR3 region: CASSRDIDRGAFF. In DNA form, the CDR3 reads TGTGCCAGCAGCCGGGACATAGATAGAGGAGCTTTCTTT.

This chain links TRBV28 with TRBJ1-1; D is possibly TRBD1 (6 bases). Trimming pared 6 bases from V and 5 bases from J, leaving 25 bases between. Germline V lookup: CDR1 MDHEN, CDR2 SYDVKM. The CDR3 consists of 17 residues. The CDR3: CASRLQEGGGRGTEAFF. The CDR3, as DNA: TGTGCCAGCAGACTCCAGGAGGGGGGAGGCCGGGGGACTGAAGCTTTCTTT.

This chain joins TRBV11-3 and TRBJ1-1; D perhaps matches TRBD1 (5 bases). This CDR3 comprises 16 residues. V was pared by 0 bases and J by 3 bases, with 14 bases between. The germline V gene has CDR1 SGHNT and CDR2 YENEEA. For the CDR3, the DNA is TGTGCCAGCAGCTTAGATCGCTATAGGGACGACACTGAAGCTTTCTTT. Translating it yields CASSLDRYRDDTEAFF.

The genes are TRBV27 and TRBJ1-2; D may be TRBD1 (6 bases). V shed 7 bases and J shed 8 bases, with 20 bases lying between them. CDR1 is MNHEY, CDR2 SMNVEV, per germline (reference sequence). The CDR3 consists of 14 residues. DNA for the CDR3: TGTGCCAGCAAGGACAGACAGCTTAGGGAAGGCTACACCTTC. This gives the protein CASKDRQLREGYTF.

The genes are TRBV12-3 or TRBV12-4 and TRBJ1-5; D is uncertain. With 4 bases removed from V and 1 base from J, the gap between germline ends came to 2 bases. The CDR3 loop spans 12 amino acids. Here the CDR3 reads CASSYSNQPQHF. In DNA, the CDR3 is TGTGCCAGCAGTTACAGCAATCAGCCCCAGCATTTT.

This clone has a single count. The V gene is TRBV5-5, the J gene TRBJ1-3, with a weak D call TRBD1 (6 bases). The CDR3 length is 15 residues. Germline assignment: CDR1 SGHKS and CDR2 YYEKEE (reference sequence). Trimming stripped 2 bases from V and 0 bases from J, with 9 bases between. The CDR3 sequence is CASSFRDISGNTIYF. The DNA for the CDR3 is TGTGCCAGCAGCTTTCGGGACATCTCTGGAAACACCATATATTTT.

The chain recombines TRBV5-4 with TRBJ2-1; tentative D call: TRBD2 (7 bases). The germline V gene has CDR1 SGHNT and CDR2 YYREEE (reference sequence). CDR3 length: 14 amino acids. V was clipped by 4 bases and J by 7 bases, with 15 bases between them. The CDR3 here is CASSPYEGGNEQFF. CDR3 nucleotides: TGTGCCAGCAGCCCATACGAGGGGGGGAATGAGCAGTTCTTC.

The chain uses TRBV7-9 and TRBJ2-1; TRBD1 or TRBD2 may be the D gene (5 bases each). The CDR3 consists of 14 residues. Germline V gene sequence: CDR1 SEHNR, CDR2 FQNEAQ (reference sequence). Trimming took off 1 base at V and 6 bases at J, with 10 bases between the two ends. The CDR3 here is CASSLGGVGNEQFF. The CDR3 DNA reads TGTGCCAGCAGCTTAGGAGGGGTAGGCAATGAGCAGTTCTTC.

The V call is TRBV6-6, the J call TRBJ1-1, with a tentative D call TRBD1 (5 bases). V lost 4 bases and J lost 6, with 12 bases in between. The CDR3 loop spans 13 amino acids. Germline V gene data show CDR1 as MNHNY and CDR2 as SVGAGI (reference sequence). The CDR3 spells CASSFGGEPEAFF. The DNA for the CDR3 is TGTGCCAGCAGTTTTGGGGGGGAGCCTGAAGCTTTCTTT.

CDR3 DNA sequence: TGTGCCAGCAGCACCTCAGGGAGGACTGAAGCTTTCTTT. Its protein is CASSTSGRTEAFF. The V call is TRBV21-1, the J call TRBJ1-1. TRBV21-1 is a pseudogene locus. The CDR3 sequence is 13 residues long.

V is TRBV3-1 (or the pseudogene TRBV3-2) and J is TRBJ1-3; D not certain. The CDR3 extends over 16 amino acids. V was shortened by 0 bases and J by 3 bases, with 12 bases between the two germline ends. The germline V gene encodes CDR1 LGHDT and CDR2 YNNKEL (reference sequence). The CDR3 here is CASSQDQAVRGNTIYF. DNA of the CDR3: TGTGCCAGCAGCCAAGATCAGGCAGTGCGTGGAAACACCATATATTTT.

This sequence joins TRBV28 and TRBJ2-7; 9 nucleotides agree with TRBD2. The V gene end was trimmed by 3 bases and the J gene end by 6 bases; junction bases not matched to a gene: 9. The CDR3 has 15 amino acids. The germline V gene has CDR1 MDHEN and CDR2 SYDVKM. The DNA of the CDR3 is TGTGCCAGCAGTTTCCCGGCGGGAGGGCCTACCGAGCAGTACTTC. Residues: CASSFPAGGPTEQYF.

V is TRBV28 and J is TRBJ1-1; 10 bases agree with TRBD1. The CDR3 is 16 amino acids. The germline V gene has CDR1 MDHEN and CDR2 SYDVKM. V lost 5 bases, J lost 3 bases, and 9 bases stayed unmatched. CDR3 nucleotides: TGTGCCAGCAGTCCCTGGACAGGGGGGTCGGACACTGAAGCTTTCTTT. It translates to CASSPWTGGSDTEAFF.

This chain connects TRBV21-1 to TRBJ1-5. TRBV21-1 corresponds to a pseudogene. The length of the CDR3 is 14 residues. DNA of the CDR3: TGTGCCAGCAGCAAAGAGTCGGGGGCTCAGCCCCAGCATTTT. Translation: CASSKESGAQPQHF.

The chain has TRBV3-1 (or the pseudogene TRBV3-2) and TRBJ2-1; unclear D gene. The length of the CDR3 is 12 residues. V dropped 0 bases and J dropped 12 bases, with 9 bases sitting between them. Looked up from germline, CDR1 is LGHDT and CDR2 is YNNKEL (reference sequence). CDR3 in DNA: TGTGCCAGCAGCCAAGATAGGCTCGGGCAGTTCTTC. Its protein is CASSQDRLGQFF.

The chain joins TRBV27 to TRBJ2-7; 9 bases are a match to TRBD1. The V and J ends lost 3 bases and 1 base, in that order; junction bases with no gene match: 7. The CDR3 extends over 16 amino acids. Germline CDR1 MNHEY, CDR2 SMNVEV (reference sequence). The CDR3 here is CASSFRGQGGSYEQYF. CDR3 DNA: TGTGCCAGCAGTTTTAGGGGACAGGGAGGATCCTACGAGCAGTACTTC.

The rearrangement uses TRBV27 and TRBJ2-7; maybe TRBD1 (6 bases). Between the trimmed V and J ends, which lost 4 bases and 5 bases, there was a span of 6 bases. The CDR3 has 11 residues. The germline gives CDR1 MNHEY, CDR2 SMNVEV (reference sequence). CDR3 bases: TGTGCCAGCAGTTACAGGGACGAGCAGTACTTC. Encoded protein: CASSYRDEQYF.

The genes are TRBV6-5 and TRBJ2-1; a possible D gene is TRBD2 (5 bases). V gave up 6 bases and J gave up 8 bases, with 11 bases separating them. The CDR3 sequence is 12 residues long. Germline CDR1 and CDR2: MNHEY and SVGAGI. CDR3 sequence (DNA): TGTGCCAGCAGCCGTGACTATCATGAGCAGTTCTTC. Its protein product is CASSRDYHEQFF.

This clone has just one count. CDR3 loop: CASSVEGTSTGELFF. The CDR3 DNA reads as TGTGCCAGCAGTGTTGAGGGGACCTCCACCGGGGAGCTGTTTTTT. V usage is TRBV25-1 and J usage is TRBJ2-2, with D tentatively TRBD1 or TRBD2 (5 bases each). This CDR3 spans 15 amino acids. V was trimmed by 4 bases and J by 4 bases, leaving 13 bases between them. CDR1 MGHDK and CDR2 SYGVNS come from the germline V gene.

The chain recombines TRBV11-3 with TRBJ2-6; 7 bases line up with TRBD1. Germline V gene sequence: CDR1 SGHNT, CDR2 YENEEA. V shed 5 bases and J 3 bases; nucleotides not matched to a gene: 10. The CDR3 has 17 residues. CDR3 nucleotides: TGTGCCAGCAGCCCCGGACAGGTTCTAGGTGGGGCCAACGTCCTGACTTTC. It yields the protein CASSPGQVLGGANVLTF.

This clone was recorded only once. This chain's CDR3 is CASSSLPGGSGSGETQYF. The CDR3 DNA reads as TGTGCCAGCAGTTCTCTCCCCGGGGGTAGCGGGAGTGGTGAGACCCAGTACTTC. The chain carries TRBV28 and TRBJ2-5; TRBD2 matches 9 bases. From germline, CDR1 is MDHEN and CDR2 SYDVKM. Trimming cost V 4 bases and J 5 bases; bases outside gene matches: 17. This CDR3 contains 18 residues.